These 26 T cell receptor beta chains share one sample of origin, sequenced in a study of control samples from healthy donors and cancer patients. Clones were read by immunoSEQ multiplex PCR, and TCRdb kept only the in-frame ones, dropping some. The table includes around 250,000 clones, over 70% detected once. Sequenced material: PBMCs. The receptors were sampled from a woman aged 55-70 years with lung cancer.

This clone was observed a handful of times. This chain connects TRBV5-1 to TRBJ1-3, with 7 bases that match TRBD1. Trimming at V came to 2 bases and at J to 0 bases, leaving 5 bases not matched to a gene. In germline, CDR1 is SGHRS, CDR2 YFSETQ. This CDR3 is 16 amino acids long. The CDR3 nucleotides are TGCGCCAGCAGCTTCGGGACAGCGATCTCTGGAAACACCATATATTTT. Translating gives CASSFGTAISGNTIYF. The variable domain in full, completed from reference TRBV5-1 and TRBJ1-3, reads KAGVTQTPRYLIKTRGQQVTLSCSPISGHRSVSWYQQTPGQGLQFLFEYFSETQRNKGNFPGRFSGRQFSNSRSEMNVSTLELGDSALYLCASSFGTAISGNTIYFGEGSWLTVV.

This chain joins TRBV18 and TRBJ1-5; D uncertain. CDR1 and CDR2 (germline): KGHSH, LQKENI. V lost 4 bases, J lost 10 bases, and 14 bases lay in between. The CDR3 runs to 13 residues. The CDR3 spells CASSLDRVSPQHF. DNA for the CDR3: TGTGCCAGCTCACTTGATCGCGTCAGCCCCCAGCATTTT. Variable domain in full (rest from reference TRBV18 and TRBJ1-5): NAGVMQNPRHLVRRRGQEARLRCSPMKGHSHVYWYRQLPEEGLKFMVYLQKENIIDESGMPKERFSAEFPKEGPSILRIQQVVRGDSAAYFCASSLDRVSPQHFGDGTRLSIL.

The rearrangement links TRBV27 to TRBJ1-2, with D perhaps matching TRBD1 (5 bases). CDR1 and CDR2 (germline): MNHEY, SMNVEV (reference sequence). The CDR3 totals 14 residues. Trimming took 5 bases from V and 8 from J, leaving 18 bases between them. This CDR3 reads CASSPSIGARGYTF. The CDR3 DNA reads as TGTGCCAGCAGTCCATCCATCGGGGCGCGGGGCTACACCTTC.

The chain joins TRBV10-2 to TRBJ1-1; 8 bases agree with TRBD1. V shed 5 bases and J 6 bases; nucleotides not matched to a gene: 5. The CDR3 runs to 13 residues. Germline-derived CDR1 and CDR2 are WSHSY and SAAADI. The CDR3 nucleotides are TGCGCCAGCAGTATACAGGGGGTCCCTGAAGCTTTCTTT. This sequence encodes CASSIQGVPEAFF.

This clone showed up just once. This chain links TRBV4-1 with TRBJ2-3, with D perhaps TRBD1 (6 bases). Germline V lookup: CDR1 MGHRA, CDR2 YSYEKL. V gave up 4 bases and J gave up 6 bases, with 17 bases separating them. The CDR3 has 15 residues. CDR3 protein: CASSPGTVGADTQYF. CDR3 in DNA: TGCGCCAGCAGCCCGGGGACCGTGGGGGCGGATACGCAGTATTTT.

This sequence joins TRBV9 and TRBJ2-5, with D uncertain. V lost 0 bases, J lost 4 bases, and 7 bases lay in between. This CDR3 is built from 13 residues. Germline V gene data show CDR1 as SGDLS and CDR2 as YYNGEE. The CDR3 region has the DNA TGTGCCAGCAGCGTAGAAACCGGAGAGACCCAGTACTTC. It codes for CASSVETGETQYF.

The J gene is TRBJ2-5, the V gene TRBV19, with a weak D call TRBD1 (6 bases). Between the trimmed V and J ends, which lost 5 bases and 7 bases, there was a span of 14 bases. Germline V gene sequence: CDR1 LNHDA, CDR2 SQIVND (reference sequence). The CDR3 contains 13 residues. CDR3 in amino acids: CASSVGGYGTQYF. As DNA, the CDR3 is TGTGCCAGTAGTGTAGGGGGTTATGGGACCCAGTACTTC.

The chain uses TRBV7-6 and TRBJ1-5; 8 nucleotides line up with TRBD1. There are 15 residues in the CDR3. The germline V gene encodes CDR1 SGHVS and CDR2 FNYEAQ. The V segment lost 5 bases and the J segment 6 bases; nucleotides outside the gene matches: 9. The DNA for the CDR3 is TGTGCCAGCAGCCCTAACAGGGGGGGCGGTCAGCCCCAGCATTTT. It encodes CASSPNRGGGQPQHF.

This clone was observed once. This chain links TRBV7-9 with TRBJ1-6, with 9 bases aligning to TRBD1. The CDR3 is made up of 15 amino acids. V lost 5 bases and J lost 6; bases outside the gene matches: 5. Germline V gene lookup returns CDR1 SEHNR and CDR2 FQNEAQ (reference sequence). In DNA, the CDR3 is TGTGCCAGCAGCCGGGACAGGGCTGGTAATTCACCCCTCCACTTT. This sequence encodes CASSRDRAGNSPLHF.

The V and J genes are TRBV27 and TRBJ1-2; TRBD1 might be the D (5 bases). This CDR3 is built from 14 residues. Trimming pared 2 bases from V and 8 bases from J, leaving 15 bases between. The germline gives CDR1 MNHEY, CDR2 SMNVEV (reference sequence). This CDR3 reads CASSLDIGVRGYTF. In DNA form, the CDR3 reads TGTGCCAGCAGTTTAGATATAGGGGTGCGAGGCTACACCTTC.

This clone was counted a few times. This chain uses TRBV2 with TRBJ1-4; TRBD1 aligns across 7 bases. The CDR3 is made up of 14 amino acids. Trimming cost V 6 bases and J 3 bases; bases outside gene matches: 4. CDR1 SNHLY and CDR2 FYNNEI come from the germline V gene. Here the CDR3 reads CASRDRKSNEKLFF. The CDR3 DNA follows: TGTGCCAGCAGGGACAGGAAATCTAATGAAAAACTGTTTTTT.

This chain joins TRBV2 and TRBJ2-5; TRBD2 might be the D (7 bases). CDR1 SNHLY and CDR2 FYNNEI come from the germline V gene. With 6 bases removed from V and 5 bases from J, the gap between germline ends came to 31 bases. The CDR3 covers 19 residues. CDR3 amino acids: CASSPSGGPLWGRWETQYF. The CDR3 region has the DNA TGTGCCAGCAGCCCCTCCGGGGGGCCTTTATGGGGGAGGTGGGAGACCCAGTACTTC.

This clone was counted once. The J gene is TRBJ2-3, the V gene TRBV18; maybe TRBD2 (6 bases). Germline CDR1 KGHSH, CDR2 LQKENI. There are 15 residues in the CDR3. The V end was cut by 2 bases, the J end by 2 bases, with 11 bases between. This CDR3 is CASSPSAGSTDTQYF. CDR3 coding DNA: TGTGCCAGCTCACCATCCGCGGGGTCCACAGATACGCAGTATTTT.

The chain couples TRBV9 to TRBJ2-3, with D tentatively TRBD2 (6 bases). CDR1 and CDR2 from the germline V gene are SGDLS and YYNGEE. V lost 4 bases to trimming and J lost 2 bases, with 17 bases between them. There are 16 residues in the CDR3. The chain's CDR3 is CASSSGTERVTDTQYF. The CDR3, as DNA: TGTGCCAGCAGCTCCGGGACTGAGAGGGTCACAGATACGCAGTATTTT.

The chain links TRBV21-1 to TRBJ1-5. TRBV21-1 is flagged as a pseudogene. The CDR3 length is 12 residues. The CDR3 sequence is CASRTWLKPQHF. CDR3 nucleotides: TGTGCCAGCAGAACTTGGTTAAAGCCCCAGCATTTT.

The CDR3 is CASSRQGLYGYTF. The DNA for the CDR3 is TGTGCCAGTAGTAGACAGGGTCTGTATGGCTACACCTTC. The chain has TRBV19 and TRBJ1-2; 7 nucleotides agree with TRBD1. Germline V CDR1 and CDR2: LNHDA, SQIVND (reference sequence). This CDR3 has 13 residues. With V trimmed by 4 bases and J by 5 bases, 4 bases remained unmatched.

This rearrangement joins TRBV28 to TRBJ1-1, with TRBD1 matching 8 bases. The V segment lost 2 bases and the J segment 7 bases; nucleotides outside the gene matches: 9. The CDR3 runs to 15 residues. The germline V gene has CDR1 MDHEN and CDR2 SYDVKM. CDR3 bases: TGTGCCAGCAGTTTAGCACGGACAGGGAACGATGAAGCTTTCTTT. It specifies CASSLARTGNDEAFF.

The chain recombines TRBV29-1 with TRBJ1-3, with no clear D. Germline V CDR1 and CDR2: SQVTM, ANQGSEA. The CDR3 loop spans 13 amino acids. The V end was cut by 3 bases, the J end by 4 bases, with 10 bases between. This CDR3 is CSVESGNGNTIYF. The CDR3 DNA reads TGCAGCGTTGAGAGTGGGAACGGAAACACCATATATTTT. The full variable domain, with the rest looked up from reference TRBV29-1 and TRBJ1-3, is SAVISQKPSRDICQRGTSLTIQCQVDSQVTMMFWYRQQPGQSLTLIATANQGSEATYESGFVIDKFPISRPNLTFSTLTVSNMSPEDSSIYLCSVESGNGNTIYFGEGSWLTVV.

This chain links TRBV19 with TRBJ2-2; 9 bases line up with TRBD1. Germline V CDR1 and CDR2: LNHDA, SQIVND (reference sequence). The CDR3 sequence is 14 residues long. Losses at the gene ends were 6 bases for V and 8 bases for J; bases not matched to a gene: 7. Here the CDR3 reads CASSPQGAGGELFF. CDR3 nucleotide sequence: TGTGCCAGTAGCCCACAGGGGGCGGGTGGGGAGCTGTTTTTT.

J is TRBJ2-7 and V is TRBV2; D is perhaps TRBD2 (6 bases). Trimming left V 5 bases short and J 3 bases short, with 14 bases between. Germline CDR1 SNHLY, CDR2 FYNNEI. The CDR3 is 14 amino acids. The CDR3 is CASSRYGGLYEQYF. Here the CDR3 DNA reads TGTGCCAGCAGTCGTTATGGGGGACTCTACGAGCAGTACTTC.

The chain is built from TRBV28 and TRBJ2-2, with 9 bases aligning to TRBD2. Losses at the gene ends were 8 bases for V and 4 bases for J; bases not matched to a gene: 8. The CDR3 length is 15 residues. Per the germline V gene, CDR1 is MDHEN and CDR2 is SYDVKM. The CDR3 is CASRDSGSVTGELFF. The CDR3 coding sequence is TGTGCCAGCCGAGATAGCGGGAGTGTCACCGGGGAGCTGTTTTTT.

The genes are TRBV11-2 and TRBJ1-1; tentatively, D is TRBD1 (5 bases). Germline values: CDR1 SGHAT, CDR2 FQNNGV. The CDR3 runs to 14 residues. V shed 1 base and J shed 4 bases, with 10 bases lying between them. The CDR3 nucleotides are TGTGCCAGCAGCTTAGTACCGGGGGGCACTGAAGCTTTCTTT. It encodes CASSLVPGGTEAFF.

The genes are TRBV5-1 and TRBJ2-5, with 10 bases aligning to TRBD1. Germline assignment: CDR1 SGHRS and CDR2 YFSETQ. The CDR3 sequence is 14 residues long. V trimming: 4 bases; J trimming: 5 bases; junction bases outside the gene matches: 5. The CDR3 DNA sequence: TGCGCCAGCAGCACGACAGGGGGCGCGGAGACCCAGTACTTC. Protein sequence: CASSTTGGAETQYF.

This chain joins TRBV5-4 and TRBJ2-7; D gene unclear. Trimming pared 0 bases from V and 2 bases from J, leaving 9 bases between. In germline, CDR1 is SGHNT, CDR2 YYREEE (reference sequence). The CDR3 runs to 14 residues. The CDR3 DNA reads TGTGCCAGCAGCTTGGATTCCGGCCCCTACGAGCAGTACTTC. It translates to CASSLDSGPYEQYF.

This chain connects TRBV7-2 to TRBJ2-2; weak D call: TRBD2 (6 bases). The germline gives CDR1 SGHTA, CDR2 FQGNSA. The V gene lost 3 bases and the J gene lost 6 bases, with 14 bases spanning the gap. The CDR3 extends over 15 amino acids. The CDR3, as DNA: TGTGCCAGCAGCTTGGGACGGGGCGGGGCCGGGGAGCTGTTTTTT. This encodes CASSLGRGGAGELFF.

V usage is TRBV6-1 and J usage is TRBJ1-6, with D possibly being TRBD1 (6 bases). The CDR3 runs 15 residues. The V and J ends lost 1 base and 6 bases respectively, with 10 bases between them. Germline V gene lookup returns CDR1 MNHNS and CDR2 SASEGT. This chain's CDR3 is CASSEGAGVNSPLHF. CDR3 sequence (DNA): TGTGCCAGCAGTGAAGGGGCAGGGGTTAATTCACCCCTCCACTTT.